The 5 T cell receptor beta chains listed next were all sequenced from one sample in a study of cytomegalovirus exposure and HLA in healthy donors. The PCR made use of 60 Vbeta and 13 Jbeta primers. The data were produced by immunoSEQ multiplex PCR, yet TCRdb's version contains in-frame clones alone and is incomplete. The sample consists of about 160,000 clones, under 85% of them appearing once. Sample: PBMCs. Receptors were obtained from a man aged 45-65 years in good health and CMV-seropositive.

The CDR3 DNA follows: TGTGCCAGTAGTCAGACAGGGGGCGGGACAGATACGCAGTATTTT. This codes for CASSQTGGGTDTQYF. This sequence joins TRBV19 and TRBJ2-3; TRBD1 matches at 10 bases. Germline values: CDR1 LNHDA, CDR2 SQIVND (reference sequence). The CDR3 contains 15 residues. V gave up 5 bases and J gave up 3 bases; unmatched junction bases: 5.

The V gene is TRBV27, the J gene TRBJ2-7, with TRBD1 matching 8 bases. The CDR3 has 15 residues. Germline assignment: CDR1 MNHEY and CDR2 SMNVEV (reference sequence). The ends lost 2 bases at V and 4 bases at J; junction bases unmatched: 7. The CDR3 DNA reads as TGTGCCAGCAGTTTAGGGACAGGTTTTCTTTACGAGCAGTACTTC. Protein: CASSLGTGFLYEQYF.

The V gene is TRBV13, the J gene TRBJ2-7, with a tentative D call TRBD1 (6 bases). V gave up 5 bases and J gave up 4 bases, with 15 bases separating them. Germline CDR1 reads PRHDT; CDR2 reads FYEKMQ (reference sequence). The CDR3 extends over 14 amino acids. In DNA, the CDR3 is TGTGCCAGCAGCCAGGGGCAGGTACTATACGAGCAGTACTTC. This translates into CASSQGQVLYEQYF.

The CDR3 nucleotides read TGTGCCAGCAGAAGGGGCCCGGCTAATGAGCAGTTCTTC. Translation: CASRRGPANEQFF. The rearrangement links TRBV28 to TRBJ2-1; maybe TRBD1 (5 bases). The germline V gene encodes CDR1 MDHEN and CDR2 SYDVKM. V was shortened by 6 bases and J by 7 bases, with 13 bases between the two germline ends. The CDR3 runs 13 residues. The variable domain in full, with the rest retrieved from reference TRBV28 and TRBJ2-1, is DVKVTQSSRYLVKRTGEKVFLECVQDMDHENMFWYRQDPGLGLRLIYFSYDVKMKEKGDIPEGYSVSREKKERFSLILESASTNQTSMYLCASRRGPANEQFFGPGTRLTVL.

The V gene is TRBV6-6, the J gene TRBJ2-1; TRBD1 matches at 11 bases. Germline CDR1 MNHNY, CDR2 SVGAGI (reference sequence). Trimming removed 6 bases from V and 5 bases from J; junction bases left unmatched: 6. The CDR3 has 15 residues. CDR3 DNA: TGTGCCAGCAGCAGGACAGGGGGCTCGCACAATGAGCAGTTCTTC. Protein: CASSRTGGSHNEQFF.